The 8 T cell receptor beta chains below come from one sample, sequenced in a study of blood T cells in healthy people across ages. The use of a sample-barcoded 5' primer and a J-beta primer mix characterized a second PCR of about 7 to 12 cycles. TCRdb processed the 5' RACE reads anew with MiXCR; each CDR3 protein has one entry. The data contain just under 900,000 distinct CDR3 sequences, 25% to 35% of them singletons. The sequenced sample was blood. The source is a woman of 80 years or more in good health.

This clonotype was detected ten times or more. The rearrangement joins TRBV7-2 to TRBJ2-1, with D maybe TRBD1 (6 bases). V was clipped by 4 bases and J by 5 bases, with 9 bases between them. Per the germline V gene, CDR1 is SGHTA and CDR2 is FQGNSA. The CDR3 spans 13 residues. For the CDR3, the DNA is TGTGCCAGCAGCTACCGGGACAACAATGAGCAGTTCTTC. Encoded protein: CASSYRDNNEQFF.

This clonotype was recorded a few times. CDR3 nucleotides: TGTGCCAGCAGCTCGAGATGGACAGATAATAATGAAAAACTGTTTTTT. Translation: CASSSRWTDNNEKLFF. This chain connects TRBV7-9 to TRBJ1-4; D is perhaps TRBD1 (6 bases). Looked up from germline, CDR1 is SEHNR and CDR2 is FQNEAQ (reference sequence). The CDR3 is made up of 16 amino acids. The V end was cut by 4 bases, the J end by 4 bases, with 16 bases between.

Ten or more counts support this clonotype. The chain uses TRBV20-1 and TRBJ2-1; D may be TRBD1 or TRBD2 (6 bases each). The CDR3 contains 16 residues. The germline CDR1 and CDR2 sequences are DFQATT and SNEGSKA (reference sequence). V was shortened by 3 bases and J by 5 bases, with 20 bases between the two germline ends. The CDR3 protein is CSASSAVGGRNNEQFF. CDR3 bases: TGCAGTGCTAGCTCAGCAGTGGGGGGCCGAAACAATGAGCAGTTCTTC.

V and J are TRBV7-9 and TRBJ2-4; 7 nucleotides match TRBD1. The germline CDR1 and CDR2 sequences are SEHNR and FQNEAQ (reference sequence). With 6 bases clipped from V and 0 bases from J, the junction kept 11 bases outside the gene matches. The CDR3 runs 17 residues. The CDR3 nucleotides read TGTGCCAGCAGTCAACAACAGGGGTCGCTAGCCAAAAACATTCAGTACTTC. Translation gives CASSQQQGSLAKNIQYF.

This clonotype was observed many times. The chain is built from TRBV24-1 and TRBJ1-5; 7 nucleotides align to TRBD1. V lost 5 bases and J lost 5; bases outside the gene matches: 2. The V gene's germline CDR1 is KGHDR and CDR2 SFDVKD. The CDR3 covers 13 residues. CDR3: CATSGGGDQPQHF. CDR3 nucleotides: TGTGCCACCAGTGGAGGGGGCGATCAGCCCCAGCATTTT.

This clonotype has just a few counts. The genes are TRBV10-2 and TRBJ2-3, with D perhaps matching TRBD1 (5 bases). Germline V gives CDR1 WSHSY, CDR2 SAAADI. The CDR3 has 12 amino acids. Trimming left V 8 bases short and J 4 bases short, with 10 bases between. For the CDR3, the DNA is TGCGCCAGCGGGGCCGGAGCAGATACGCAGTATTTT. It specifies CASGAGADTQYF.

The chain carries TRBV11-2 and TRBJ2-5; tentatively, D is TRBD1 (7 bases). This CDR3 is built from 15 residues. V gave up 5 bases and J gave up 9 bases, with 22 bases separating them. CDR1 SGHAT and CDR2 FQNNGV come from the germline V gene. The CDR3 region is CASSEDRDWGEAQYF. The DNA of the CDR3 is TGTGCCAGCAGCGAAGACAGGGATTGGGGGGAGGCCCAGTACTTC. Looking up the rest from reference TRBV11-2 and TRBJ2-5 gives the full variable domain: EAGVAQSPRYKIIEKRQSVAFWCNPISGHATLYWYQQILGQGPKLLIQFQNNGVVDDSQLPKDRFSAERLKGVDSTLKIQPAKLEDSAVYLCASSEDRDWGEAQYFGPGTRLLVL.

The J gene is TRBJ1-2, the V gene TRBV6-2 or TRBV6-3; 8 bases are a match to TRBD1. V shed 0 bases and J 4 bases; nucleotides not matched to a gene: 7. Germline-derived CDR1 and CDR2 are MNHEY and SVGEGT. This CDR3 is built from 16 residues. CDR3 in amino acids: CASSYSRTGSVYGYTF. The CDR3 DNA is TGTGCCAGCAGTTACTCACGGACAGGGTCCGTCTATGGCTACACCTTC.